This TCR beta chain is drawn from a study of patients and donors after allogeneic stem cell transplantation. CDR1 and CDR2 from the germline V gene are MNHEY and SVGAGI. The length of the CDR3 is 16 residues. V shed 6 bases, J shed 2 bases, and the junction held 7 bases outside the gene matches. A single record per CDR3 protein comes from TCRdb applying MiXCR to the RT-PCR reads. The data show tens of thousands of distinct CDR3 sequences, with around 48% seen just once and 60% to 65% held by the top ten. The specimen was blood, either unsorted or a sorted T cell fraction (not recorded which). The source of this sequence is a human donor who was either an allogeneic HSCT recipient or a stem cell or donor lymphocyte infusion donor (not recorded which). It is not recorded whose cells these are; they may come from a transplant donor. The chain is built from TRBV6-5 and TRBJ1-5, with 10 positions matching TRBD1. This chain's CDR3 is CASRLSGTGGNQPQHF. The CDR3, as DNA: TGTGCCAGCAGACTTTCCGGGACAGGGGGCAATCAGCCCCAGCATTTT.